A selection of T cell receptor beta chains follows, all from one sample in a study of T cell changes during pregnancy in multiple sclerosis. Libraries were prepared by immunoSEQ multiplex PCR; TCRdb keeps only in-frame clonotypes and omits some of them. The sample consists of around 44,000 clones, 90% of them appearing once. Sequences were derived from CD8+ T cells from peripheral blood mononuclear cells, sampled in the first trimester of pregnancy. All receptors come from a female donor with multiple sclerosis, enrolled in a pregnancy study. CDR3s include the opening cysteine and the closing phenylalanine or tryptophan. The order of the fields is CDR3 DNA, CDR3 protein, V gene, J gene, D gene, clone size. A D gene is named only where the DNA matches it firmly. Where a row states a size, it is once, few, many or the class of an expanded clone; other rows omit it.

cdr3_nt: TGCAGCGCGGATCTAGCGGAATCCTACGAGCAGTACTTC; cdr3_aa: CSADLAESYEQYF; v_call: TRBV29-1; j_call: TRBJ2-7; d_call: TRBD2; clone_size: once
cdr3_nt: TGTGCTAGTGGTTTTGTCAGGGGGTGGATGGTTGCCAAAAACATTCAGTACTTC; cdr3_aa: CASGFVRGWMVAKNIQYF; v_call: TRBV12-5; j_call: TRBJ2-4; d_call: TRBD1; clone_size: .
cdr3_nt: TGTGCCAGCGAGACTCCGGGACAGGGGGCGGTCGAGCAGTACTTC; cdr3_aa: CASETPGQGAVEQYF; v_call: TRBV2; j_call: TRBJ2-7; d_call: TRBD1; clone_size: once
cdr3_nt: TGCGCCAGCAGCCAAGAGCCAGGCTCTGGAAACACCATATATTTT; cdr3_aa: CASSQEPGSGNTIYF; v_call: TRBV4-1; j_call: TRBJ1-3; d_call: .; clone_size: .
cdr3_nt: TGTGCCAGCAGCTTAGGGGGGCTGTACAATGAGCAGTTCTTC; cdr3_aa: CASSLGGLYNEQFF; v_call: TRBV11-2; j_call: TRBJ2-1; d_call: .; clone_size: .
cdr3_nt: TGTGCCAGCAGCGTAGTCGCGGGACCTAAGGAAGAGCAGTACTTC; cdr3_aa: CASSVVAGPKEEQYF; v_call: TRBV9; j_call: TRBJ2-7; d_call: .; clone_size: .
cdr3_nt: TGTGCCAGCAGCACACATAACACCGGGGAGCTGTTTTTT; cdr3_aa: CASSTHNTGELFF; v_call: TRBV7-8; j_call: TRBJ2-2; d_call: .; clone_size: .
cdr3_nt: TGCGCCAGCAGCCAGACCGGGACAGCCGAGGGGCAGTTCTTC; cdr3_aa: CASSQTGTAEGQFF; v_call: TRBV4-1; j_call: TRBJ2-1; d_call: TRBD1; clone_size: .
cdr3_nt: TGTGCCAGCAGCTTAGTGGCCGGGGACTACGAGCAGTACTTC; cdr3_aa: CASSLVAGDYEQYF; v_call: TRBV7-2; j_call: TRBJ2-7; d_call: .; clone_size: .
cdr3_nt: TGTGCCAGCAGCCACAACTCCTTATCCGGGGTACTCGCCGGCTACACCTTC; cdr3_aa: CASSHNSLSGVLAGYTF; v_call: TRBV7-9; j_call: TRBJ1-2; d_call: .; clone_size: few
cdr3_nt: TGTGCCAGCAGTGAGCGAGCGGGATCCTACAATGAGCAGTTCTTC; cdr3_aa: CASSERAGSYNEQFF; v_call: TRBV6-4; j_call: TRBJ2-1; d_call: TRBD2; clone_size: .
cdr3_nt: TGTGCCAGCAGTGTTAGACAGGTCACCGGGGAGCTGTTTTTT; cdr3_aa: CASSVRQVTGELFF; v_call: TRBV27; j_call: TRBJ2-2; d_call: .; clone_size: .
cdr3_nt: TGTGCCAGTAGTATAAAGGCGGCGACCTACGAGCAGTACTTC; cdr3_aa: CASSIKAATYEQYF; v_call: TRBV19; j_call: TRBJ2-7; d_call: .; clone_size: few
cdr3_nt: TGTGCCAGCAGTGAAGCGCTTAGGGGATTGAATTCACCCCTCCACTTT; cdr3_aa: CASSEALRGLNSPLHF; v_call: TRBV2; j_call: TRBJ1-6; d_call: .; clone_size: .
cdr3_nt: TGTGCCAGCAGTGAATCGGTGACAGGGAACTACGAGCAGTACTTC; cdr3_aa: CASSESVTGNYEQYF; v_call: TRBV25-1; j_call: TRBJ2-7; d_call: TRBD1; clone_size: .
cdr3_nt: TGTGCCAGCAGCCATATACGTAATAACAGGGCTGGGGCTTTCTTT; cdr3_aa: CASSHIRNNRAGAFF; v_call: TRBV7-8; j_call: TRBJ1-1; d_call: .; clone_size: .
cdr3_nt: TGTGCCAGCGGACTCGGACAGTCCAGTGGAGCTTTCTTT; cdr3_aa: CASGLGQSSGAFF; v_call: TRBV6-5; j_call: TRBJ1-1; d_call: .; clone_size: .
cdr3_nt: TGTGCCAGCAGCGCTCCAGGGGAAACCGGGGAGCTGTTTTTT; cdr3_aa: CASSAPGETGELFF; v_call: TRBV25-1; j_call: TRBJ2-2; d_call: .; clone_size: few
cdr3_nt: TGTGCCAGCAGCTTAGGACAGGGAGGAACTCCCCTCCACTTT; cdr3_aa: CASSLGQGGTPLHF; v_call: TRBV5-6; j_call: TRBJ1-6; d_call: TRBD1; clone_size: .
cdr3_nt: TGTGCCAGCAGCCCGCGGGATCCGGGGGTAGGTGCCAAAAACATTCAGTACTTC; cdr3_aa: CASSPRDPGVGAKNIQYF; v_call: TRBV13; j_call: TRBJ2-4; d_call: .; clone_size: .
cdr3_nt: TGTGCCAGCAGTGAAGCGGGCAGCATCTCCTATGGCTACACCTTC; cdr3_aa: CASSEAGSISYGYTF; v_call: TRBV6-1; j_call: TRBJ1-2; d_call: .; clone_size: .
cdr3_nt: TGTGCCAGCAGTGACGGGACAGGGTTTAATGGCTACACCTTC; cdr3_aa: CASSDGTGFNGYTF; v_call: TRBV6-4; j_call: TRBJ1-2; d_call: TRBD1; clone_size: few
cdr3_nt: TGTGCCAGCAGCTCCAAGACTAGCGGGAGCCCAAGATCCTACAATGAGCAGTTCTTC; cdr3_aa: CASSSKTSGSPRSYNEQFF; v_call: TRBV7-2; j_call: TRBJ2-1; d_call: TRBD2; clone_size: .
cdr3_nt: TGTGCCAGCAGTTTCCAGGCAACCTACGAGCAGTACTTC; cdr3_aa: CASSFQATYEQYF; v_call: TRBV27; j_call: TRBJ2-7; d_call: .; clone_size: .
cdr3_nt: TGTGCCAGCAGCTTAGTGTGGGACTCTAGCACAGATACGCAGTATTTT; cdr3_aa: CASSLVWDSSTDTQYF; v_call: TRBV7-2; j_call: TRBJ2-3; d_call: .; clone_size: .
cdr3_nt: TGTGCCAGCAGTGTACTAGCGGGGACCTACGAGCAGTACTTC; cdr3_aa: CASSVLAGTYEQYF; v_call: TRBV25-1; j_call: TRBJ2-7; d_call: TRBD2; clone_size: .
cdr3_nt: TGTGCCAGCAGCGCCGCGACAGGGCTAGCCAAAAACATTCAGTACTTC; cdr3_aa: CASSAATGLAKNIQYF; v_call: TRBV7-9; j_call: TRBJ2-4; d_call: TRBD1; clone_size: once
cdr3_nt: TGTGCCAGTAATAAGGGGTGGAGATCCTATAATTCACCCCTCCACTTT; cdr3_aa: CASNKGWRSYNSPLHF; v_call: TRBV19; j_call: TRBJ1-6; d_call: .; clone_size: .
cdr3_nt: TGTGCCATCAGTCTAGCGAGCTCCTACGAGCAGTACTTC; cdr3_aa: CAISLASSYEQYF; v_call: TRBV10-3; j_call: TRBJ2-7; d_call: .; clone_size: once
cdr3_nt: TGTGCCAGCAGTATAAGGGGTACTGGAGAAAAACTGTTTTTT; cdr3_aa: CASSIRGTGEKLFF; v_call: TRBV6-5; j_call: TRBJ1-4; d_call: .; clone_size: .
cdr3_nt: TGTGCCAGTACCCAGGGTAGCGGGACCAAAAACATTCAGTACTTC; cdr3_aa: CASTQGSGTKNIQYF; v_call: TRBV19; j_call: TRBJ2-4; d_call: TRBD2; clone_size: .
cdr3_nt: TGTGCCAGCAGCCAACCGACAGGGATAACGGACCCAGCTAACTATGGCTACACCTTC; cdr3_aa: CASSQPTGITDPANYGYTF; v_call: TRBV7-2; j_call: TRBJ1-2; d_call: TRBD1; clone_size: .
cdr3_nt: TGTGCCAGCAGTTTATACAGGGTAGAGGATCAGCCCCAGCATTTT; cdr3_aa: CASSLYRVEDQPQHF; v_call: TRBV28; j_call: TRBJ1-5; d_call: .; clone_size: .
cdr3_nt: TGTGCCTCGGACAGTCGTGAGCAGTTCTTC; cdr3_aa: CASDSREQFF; v_call: TRBV30; j_call: TRBJ2-1; d_call: .; clone_size: .
cdr3_nt: TGTGCCAGTAGGAACGGGACAGGAAGTTACGGCTACACCTTC; cdr3_aa: CASRNGTGSYGYTF; v_call: TRBV19; j_call: TRBJ1-2; d_call: TRBD1; clone_size: .
cdr3_nt: TGCAGCGTTGAAATCGAGGCAGGCCAAAGGAGGACTGAAGCTTTCTTT; cdr3_aa: CSVEIEAGQRRTEAFF; v_call: TRBV29-1; j_call: TRBJ1-1; d_call: .; clone_size: .
cdr3_nt: TGCAGCGTAGTCACAGAGAACACTGAAGCTTTCTTT; cdr3_aa: CSVVTENTEAFF; v_call: TRBV29-1; j_call: TRBJ1-1; d_call: .; clone_size: .
cdr3_nt: TGTGCCTGGAGTGGGACTGGCTTGATGGCTTTCTTT; cdr3_aa: CAWSGTGLMAFF; v_call: TRBV30; j_call: TRBJ1-1; d_call: .; clone_size: .
cdr3_nt: TGTGCCAGTAGTCAGAGGTACAACACTGAAGCTTTCTTT; cdr3_aa: CASSQRYNTEAFF; v_call: TRBV19; j_call: TRBJ1-1; d_call: .; clone_size: medium-sized
cdr3_nt: TGCGCCAGCAGCCAAGAGGCAGGGGTGAACACTGAAGCTTTCTTT; cdr3_aa: CASSQEAGVNTEAFF; v_call: TRBV4-1; j_call: TRBJ1-1; d_call: .; clone_size: .
cdr3_nt: TGTGCCAGCAGCCCACGGGACAGGACGATCTATGGCTACACCTTC; cdr3_aa: CASSPRDRTIYGYTF; v_call: TRBV7-2; j_call: TRBJ1-2; d_call: TRBD1; clone_size: .
cdr3_nt: TGTGCCAGCAGTGATGCGGGAGGACTAGATACGCAGTATTTT; cdr3_aa: CASSDAGGLDTQYF; v_call: TRBV2; j_call: TRBJ2-3; d_call: TRBD2; clone_size: .
cdr3_nt: TGTGCCAGCAGTGAAGGGACTAGCTTCAACTACGAGCAGTACTTC; cdr3_aa: CASSEGTSFNYEQYF; v_call: TRBV2; j_call: TRBJ2-7; d_call: TRBD2; clone_size: .
cdr3_nt: TGTGCCAGCAAACTAAAACAGGGGGCTTACGACGAGCAGTACTTC; cdr3_aa: CASKLKQGAYDEQYF; v_call: TRBV27; j_call: TRBJ2-7; d_call: TRBD1; clone_size: once